The clone carrying this T cell receptor (beta chain) was seen at least ten times. Germline-derived CDR1 and CDR2 are SGHTA and FQGNSA. The junction had 7 bases not matched to a gene; V was cut back by 5 bases and J by 6 bases. CDR3 size: 15 residues. These data originate in a study of T-cell memory formation after mild COVID-19. Study context: Largely, TCR clusters stayed within a single donor.

TCRdb fed the 5' RACE reads into MiXCR, producing one record per CDR3 protein. This repertoire shows about 560,000 distinct CDR3 sequences, around 15% found once; its top ten account for 8.1%. This TCR derives from an adult woman who had mild COVID-19 (a few samples of this study predate the infection). Cell type and time point are not known. The sequenced sample consisted of PBMCs or a T cell subset sorted from them (not recorded which). The V and J genes are TRBV7-2 and TRBJ2-1, with 10 bases lining up with TRBD1. For the CDR3, the DNA is TGTGCCAGCAGCCCCGCGCGGACAGGGGGCAATGAGCAGTTCTTC. This translates into CASSPARTGGNEQFF.